This TCR beta chain was observed in a study of blood T cell repertoires in COVID-19. With V trimmed by 7 bases and J by 5 bases, 7 bases remained unmatched. CDR1 and CDR2 (germline): KGHDR, SFDVKD. The CDR3 has 15 residues. Using immunoSEQ multiplex PCR, the repertoire was profiled, and TCRdb retains in-frame clones only, with some absent. The data show about 220,000 clones, more than 75% seen once. Sequenced sample: peripheral blood. The genes are TRBV24-1 and TRBJ2-1; 10 nucleotides agree with TRBD2. The clonotype comes from a woman aged 70-85 years with COVID-19, enrolled during active disease. The CDR3 reads CATSPLLAGNNEQFF. The CDR3 nucleotides read TGTGCCACCAGCCCTCTACTAGCGGGGAACAATGAGCAGTTCTTC.